The clone carrying this T cell receptor beta chain was seen ten or more times. Its antigen is not known. Attached unique molecular identifiers marked individual cDNA molecules. TCRdb reprocessed the 5' RACE reads with MiXCR, giving one entry per CDR3 protein. The sample holds about 48,000 distinct CDR3 sequences, 5% to 6.5% seen once. The source of the sample is a study of early T cells in non-severe SARS-CoV-2 infection. Study details: It was bulk RNA from unsorted whole blood that was sequenced, and the chains were unpaired. Overall study results and limits: Matching against VDJdb likely underestimated virus-specific expansions, favoring anti-spike CD8.

The CDR3 spans 15 residues. V lost 1 base and J lost 1; bases outside the gene matches: 4. From germline, CDR1 is DFQATT and CDR2 SNEGSKA (reference sequence). This rearrangement joins TRBV20-1 to TRBJ2-5; 9 bases agree with TRBD2. This receptor was taken from an adult who was a healthcare worker with PCR-confirmed SARS-CoV-2 infection or an uninfected control (not recorded which). The sequencing here drew on whole blood, taken at baseline. CDR3 DNA: TGCAGTGCTAGAGGAGCGGGAGGACCCCAAGAGACCCAGTACTTC. It codes for CSARGAGGPQETQYF.